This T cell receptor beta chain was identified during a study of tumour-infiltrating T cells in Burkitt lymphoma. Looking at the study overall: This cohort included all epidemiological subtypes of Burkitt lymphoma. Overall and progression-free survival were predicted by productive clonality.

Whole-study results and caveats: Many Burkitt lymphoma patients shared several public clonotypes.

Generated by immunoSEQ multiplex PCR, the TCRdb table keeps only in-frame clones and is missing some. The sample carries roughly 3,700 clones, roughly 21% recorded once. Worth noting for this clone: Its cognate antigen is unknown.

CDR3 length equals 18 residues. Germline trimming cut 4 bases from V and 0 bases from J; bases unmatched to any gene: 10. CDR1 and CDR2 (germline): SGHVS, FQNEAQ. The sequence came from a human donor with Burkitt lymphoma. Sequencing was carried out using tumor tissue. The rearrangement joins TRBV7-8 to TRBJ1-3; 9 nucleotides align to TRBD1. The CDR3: CASSSYGTGTHSGNTIYF. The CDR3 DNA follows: TGTGCCAGCAGCTCCTACGGGACAGGGACCCACTCTGGAAACACCATATATTTT.